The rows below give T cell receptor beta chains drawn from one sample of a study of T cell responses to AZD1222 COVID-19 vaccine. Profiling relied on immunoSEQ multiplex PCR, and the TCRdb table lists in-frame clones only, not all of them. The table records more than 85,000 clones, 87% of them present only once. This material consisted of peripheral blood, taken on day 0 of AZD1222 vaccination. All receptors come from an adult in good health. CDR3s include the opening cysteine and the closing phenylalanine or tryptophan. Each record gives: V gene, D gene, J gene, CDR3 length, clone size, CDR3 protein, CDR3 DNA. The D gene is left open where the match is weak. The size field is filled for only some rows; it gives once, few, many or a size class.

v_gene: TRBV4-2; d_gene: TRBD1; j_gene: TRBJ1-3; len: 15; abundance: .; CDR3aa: CASSQDRDRGNTIYF; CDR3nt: TGTGCCAGCAGCCAAGATCGGGACAGAGGAAACACCATATATTTT
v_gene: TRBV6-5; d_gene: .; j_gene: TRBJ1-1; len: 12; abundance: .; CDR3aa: CAIWRGAPEAFF; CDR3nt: TGTGCCATTTGGAGGGGGGCCCCTGAAGCTTTCTTT
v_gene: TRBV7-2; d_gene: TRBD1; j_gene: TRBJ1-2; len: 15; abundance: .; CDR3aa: CASSSHGQGAYGYTF; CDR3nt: TGTGCCAGCAGCTCCCATGGACAGGGGGCATATGGCTACACCTTC
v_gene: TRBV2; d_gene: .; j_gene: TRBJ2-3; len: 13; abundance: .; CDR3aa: CASQLRGTDTQYF; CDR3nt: TGTGCCAGCCAGTTACGGGGCACAGATACGCAGTATTTT
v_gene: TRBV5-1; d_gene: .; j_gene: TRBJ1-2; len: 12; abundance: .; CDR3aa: CASRPTGTGYTF; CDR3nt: TGCGCCAGCAGACCTACCGGGACCGGCTACACCTTC
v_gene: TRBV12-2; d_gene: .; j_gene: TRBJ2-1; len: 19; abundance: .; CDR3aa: CASTHQSLIIPLLTCEQFF; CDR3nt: TGTGCAAGCACGCACCAATCGCTTATAATCCCCCTGCTAACTTGTGAGCAGTTCTTC
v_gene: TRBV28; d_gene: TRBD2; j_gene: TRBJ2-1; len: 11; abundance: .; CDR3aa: CASGTIDEQFF; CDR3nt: TGTGCCAGCGGGACTATCGATGAGCAGTTCTTC
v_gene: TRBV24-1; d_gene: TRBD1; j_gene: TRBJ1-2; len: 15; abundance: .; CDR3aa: CATSDSDTGAYGYTF; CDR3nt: TGTGCCACCAGTGATTCGGATACAGGGGCCTATGGCTACACCTTC
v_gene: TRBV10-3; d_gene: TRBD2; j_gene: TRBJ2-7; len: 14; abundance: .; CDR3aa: CAISPNDGRDEQYF; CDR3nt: TGTGCCATCAGCCCCAACGACGGGAGGGACGAGCAGTACTTC
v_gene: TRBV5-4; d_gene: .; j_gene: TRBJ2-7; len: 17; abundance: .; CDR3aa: CASSPHSGGTTPYEQYF; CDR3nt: TGTGCCAGCAGCCCACATTCCGGGGGAACGACTCCCTACGAGCAGTACTTC
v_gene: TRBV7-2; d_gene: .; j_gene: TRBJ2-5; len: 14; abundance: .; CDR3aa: CASSLLGGSETQYF; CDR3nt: TGTGCCAGCAGCTTACTGGGGGGCTCAGAGACCCAGTACTTC
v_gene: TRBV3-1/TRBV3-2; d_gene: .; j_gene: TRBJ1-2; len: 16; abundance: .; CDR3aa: CASSQDRSGRNYGYTF; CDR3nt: TGTGCCAGCAGCCAAGATCGTTCAGGGAGGAACTATGGCTACACCTTC
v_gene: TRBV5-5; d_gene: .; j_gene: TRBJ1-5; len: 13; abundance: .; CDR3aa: CASSTDGNQPQHF; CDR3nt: TGTGCCAGCAGTACCGACGGAAATCAGCCCCAGCATTTT
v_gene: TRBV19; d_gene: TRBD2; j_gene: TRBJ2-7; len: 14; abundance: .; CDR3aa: CASSNGGRSYEQYF; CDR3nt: TGTGCCAGTAGTAACGGCGGGAGGTCCTACGAGCAGTACTTC
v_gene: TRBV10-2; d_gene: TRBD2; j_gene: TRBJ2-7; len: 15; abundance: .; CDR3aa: CASTSRAGGAYEQYF; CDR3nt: TGCGCCAGCACCAGTCGGGCGGGGGGGGCCTACGAGCAGTACTTC
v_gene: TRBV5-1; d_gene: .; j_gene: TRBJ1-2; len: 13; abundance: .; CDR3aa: CASSLGSNYGYTF; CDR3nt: TGCGCCAGCAGCTTAGGGTCTAACTATGGCTACACCTTC
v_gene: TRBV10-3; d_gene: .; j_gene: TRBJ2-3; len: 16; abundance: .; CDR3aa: CAISESPGTSPDTQYF; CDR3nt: TGTGCCATCAGTGAGTCTCCAGGGACCTCACCAGATACGCAGTATTTT
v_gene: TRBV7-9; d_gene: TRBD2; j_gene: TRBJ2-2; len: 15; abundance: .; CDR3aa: CASNGTSGAIGELFF; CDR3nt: TGTGCCAGCAACGGGACTAGCGGGGCAATCGGGGAGCTGTTTTTT
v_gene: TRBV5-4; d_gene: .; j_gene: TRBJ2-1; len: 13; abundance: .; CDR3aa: CASSPSERNEQFF; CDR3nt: TGTGCCAGCAGCCCGTCCGAACGAAATGAGCAGTTCTTC
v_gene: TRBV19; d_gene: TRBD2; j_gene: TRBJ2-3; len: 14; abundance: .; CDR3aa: CATRLAGRTDTQYF; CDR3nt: TGTGCCACCCGACTAGCGGGTCGCACAGATACGCAGTATTTT
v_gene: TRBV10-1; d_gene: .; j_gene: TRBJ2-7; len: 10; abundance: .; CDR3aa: CASSSHEQYF; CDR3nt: TGCGCCAGCAGCTCGCACGAGCAGTACTTC
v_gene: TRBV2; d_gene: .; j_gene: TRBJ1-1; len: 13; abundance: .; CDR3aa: CASNPDGNTEAFF; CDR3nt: TGTGCCAGCAACCCCGACGGCAACACTGAAGCTTTCTTT
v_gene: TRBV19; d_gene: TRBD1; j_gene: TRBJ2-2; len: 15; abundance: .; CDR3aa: CASSPQGRATGELFF; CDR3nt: TGTGCCAGTAGCCCACAGGGGCGTGCCACCGGGGAGCTGTTTTTT
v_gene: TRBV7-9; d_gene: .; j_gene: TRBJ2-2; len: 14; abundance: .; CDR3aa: CASSLDPNLGGLFF; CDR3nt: TGTGCCAGCAGCTTAGACCCGAATTTGGGGGGGCTGTTTTTT
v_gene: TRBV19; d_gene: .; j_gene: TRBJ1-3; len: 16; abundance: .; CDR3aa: CATQGPGSNSGNTIYF; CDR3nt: TGTGCCACCCAGGGGCCCGGCAGCAACTCTGGAAACACCATATATTTT
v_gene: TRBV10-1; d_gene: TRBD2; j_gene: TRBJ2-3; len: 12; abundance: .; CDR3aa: CASGQGGSTQYF; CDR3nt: TGCGCCAGCGGCCAGGGAGGGAGTACGCAGTATTTT
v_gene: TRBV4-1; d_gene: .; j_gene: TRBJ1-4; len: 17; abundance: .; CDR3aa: CASSQARIVRGGEKLFF; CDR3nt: TGCGCCAGCAGCCAAGCCCGGATAGTCAGGGGAGGCGAAAAACTGTTTTTT
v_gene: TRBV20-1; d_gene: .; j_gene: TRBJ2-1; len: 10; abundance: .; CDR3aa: CSARMGEQFF; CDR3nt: TGCAGTGCTAGAATGGGTGAGCAGTTCTTC
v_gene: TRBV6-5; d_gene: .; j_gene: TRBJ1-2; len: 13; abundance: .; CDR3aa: CASHPWTNYGYTF; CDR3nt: TGTGCCAGCCACCCCTGGACTAACTATGGCTACACCTTC
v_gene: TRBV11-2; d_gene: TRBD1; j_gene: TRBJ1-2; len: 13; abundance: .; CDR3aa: CASTGQGDYGYTF; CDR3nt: TGTGCCAGTACGGGGCAGGGGGACTATGGCTACACCTTC
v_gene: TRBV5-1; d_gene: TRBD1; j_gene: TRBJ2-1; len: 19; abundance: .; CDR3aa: CASSRTLITGTGAYNEQFF; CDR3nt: TGCGCCAGCAGCCGAACTCTTATCACCGGGACAGGGGCCTACAATGAGCAGTTCTTC
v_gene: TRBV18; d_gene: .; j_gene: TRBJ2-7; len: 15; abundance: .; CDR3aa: CASSPLGQGTSEQYF; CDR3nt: TGTGCCAGCTCACCACTCGGTCAGGGCACCTCCGAGCAGTACTTC
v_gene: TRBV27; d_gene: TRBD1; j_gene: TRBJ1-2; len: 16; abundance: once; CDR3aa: CASSLSPRDRATGYTF; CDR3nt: TGTGCCAGCAGTCTTTCCCCCCGGGACAGAGCTACAGGCTACACCTTC
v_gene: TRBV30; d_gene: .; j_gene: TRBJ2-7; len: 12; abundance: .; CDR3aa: CACSGPSYEQYF; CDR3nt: TGTGCCTGTAGTGGGCCCTCCTACGAGCAGTACTTC
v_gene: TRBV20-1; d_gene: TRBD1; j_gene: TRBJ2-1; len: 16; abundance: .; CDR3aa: CSASNPQAGGSGEQFF; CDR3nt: TGCAGTGCTAGTAATCCCCAGGCAGGGGGCTCTGGTGAGCAGTTCTTC
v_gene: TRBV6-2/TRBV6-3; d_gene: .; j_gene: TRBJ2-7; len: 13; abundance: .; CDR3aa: CASSYSRTYEQYF; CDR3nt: TGTGCCAGCAGTTACTCTAGAACCTACGAGCAGTACTTC
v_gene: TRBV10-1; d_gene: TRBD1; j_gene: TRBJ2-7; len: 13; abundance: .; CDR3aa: CASSLRQGDEQYF; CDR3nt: TGCGCCAGCAGTCTCCGACAGGGTGACGAGCAGTACTTC
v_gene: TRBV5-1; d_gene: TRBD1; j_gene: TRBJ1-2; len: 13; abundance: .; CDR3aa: CASSQNRGDGYTF; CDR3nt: TGCGCCAGCAGCCAAAACAGGGGGGATGGCTACACCTTC
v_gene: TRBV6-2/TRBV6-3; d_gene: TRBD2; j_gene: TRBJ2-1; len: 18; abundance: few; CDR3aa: CASSYSIASGIYNNEQFF; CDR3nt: TGTGCCAGCAGTTACTCTATAGCTAGCGGAATATATAACAATGAGCAGTTCTTC
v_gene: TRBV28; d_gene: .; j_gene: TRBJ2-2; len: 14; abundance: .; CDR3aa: CASSLGGRTGELFF; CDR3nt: TGTGCCAGCAGTCTAGGGGGTCGGACCGGGGAGCTGTTTTTT
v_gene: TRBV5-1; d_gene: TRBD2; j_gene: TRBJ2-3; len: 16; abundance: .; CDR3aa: CASSPLPSGGTDTQYF; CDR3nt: TGCGCCAGCAGCCCCCTCCCTAGCGGGGGCACAGATACGCAGTATTTT
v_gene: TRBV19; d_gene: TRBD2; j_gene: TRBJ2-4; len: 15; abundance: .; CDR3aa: CASSTPSGNKNIQYF; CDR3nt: TGTGCCAGTAGTACCCCTAGCGGGAACAAAAACATTCAGTACTTC
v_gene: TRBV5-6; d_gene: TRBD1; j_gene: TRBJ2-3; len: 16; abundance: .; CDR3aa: CASSLLGRGSTDTQYF; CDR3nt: TGTGCCAGCAGCCTTCTTGGCAGGGGGTCTACAGATACGCAGTATTTT
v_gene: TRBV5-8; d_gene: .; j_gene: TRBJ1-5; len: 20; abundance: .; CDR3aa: CASSLYVLGSHHYSNQPQHF; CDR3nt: TGTGCCAGCAGCTTGTACGTTCTAGGGTCCCACCATTATAGCAATCAGCCCCAGCATTTT
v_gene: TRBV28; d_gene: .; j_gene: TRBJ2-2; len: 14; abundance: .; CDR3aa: CASSLWQNTGELFF; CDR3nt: TGTGCCAGCAGTTTATGGCAGAACACCGGGGAGCTGTTTTTT
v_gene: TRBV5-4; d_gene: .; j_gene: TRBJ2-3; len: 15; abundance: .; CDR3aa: CASSLGQGGPDTQYF; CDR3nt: TGTGCCAGCAGCTTGGGACAGGGAGGCCCAGATACGCAGTATTTT
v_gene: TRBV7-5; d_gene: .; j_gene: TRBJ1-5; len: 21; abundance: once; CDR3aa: CARSSSGGTGVVAWSNQPQHF; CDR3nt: TGTGCCAGAAGCTCAAGCGGAGGGACAGGGGTGGTCGCTTGGAGCAATCAGCCCCAGCATTTT
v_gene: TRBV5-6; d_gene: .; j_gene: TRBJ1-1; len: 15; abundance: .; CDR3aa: CASSLIGGLRAEAFF; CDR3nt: TGTGCCAGCAGCTTGATTGGGGGGTTGCGCGCTGAAGCTTTCTTT
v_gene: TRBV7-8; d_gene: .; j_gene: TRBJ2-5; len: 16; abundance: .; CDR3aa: CASREKRGFNQETQYF; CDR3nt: TGTGCCAGCAGAGAAAAAAGGGGTTTTAATCAAGAGACCCAGTACTTC
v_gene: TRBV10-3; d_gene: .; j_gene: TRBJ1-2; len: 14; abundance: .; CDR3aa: CAISPTTASIGYTF; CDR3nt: TGTGCCATCAGTCCTACGACAGCCTCTATTGGCTACACCTTC
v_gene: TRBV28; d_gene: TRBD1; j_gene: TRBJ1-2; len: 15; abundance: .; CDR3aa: CASSSGGALNYGYTF; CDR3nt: TGTGCCAGCAGTTCAGGGGGCGCCTTGAACTATGGCTACACCTTC
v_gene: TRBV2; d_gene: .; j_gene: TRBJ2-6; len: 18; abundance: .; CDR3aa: CASSYSIMISSGANVLTF; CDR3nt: TGTGCCAGCAGTTACTCAATAATGATCAGCTCTGGGGCCAACGTCCTGACTTTC
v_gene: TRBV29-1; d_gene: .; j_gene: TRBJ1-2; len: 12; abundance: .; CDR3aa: CSVDGSFDSYTF; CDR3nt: TGCAGCGTGGACGGGAGTTTTGATAGCTACACCTTC
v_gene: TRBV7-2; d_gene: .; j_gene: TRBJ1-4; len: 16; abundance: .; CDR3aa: CASSTRAMGGGEKLFF; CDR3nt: TGTGCCAGCAGCACCCGAGCGATGGGCGGAGGGGAAAAACTGTTTTTT
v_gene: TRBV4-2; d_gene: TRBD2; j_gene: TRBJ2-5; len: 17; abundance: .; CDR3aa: CASSQVGIAGGLETQYF; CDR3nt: TGTGCCAGCAGCCAAGTGGGGATAGCGGGGGGGTTGGAGACCCAGTACTTC
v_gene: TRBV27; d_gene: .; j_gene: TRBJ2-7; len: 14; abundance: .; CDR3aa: CASSSKGLTYEQYF; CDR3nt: TGTGCCAGCAGTTCGAAGGGACTCACCTACGAGCAGTACTTC
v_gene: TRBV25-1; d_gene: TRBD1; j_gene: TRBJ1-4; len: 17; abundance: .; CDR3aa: CASSEGGTGGWGEKLFF; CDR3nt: TGTGCCAGCAGTGAAGGCGGGACAGGGGGATGGGGTGAAAAACTGTTTTTT